These T cell receptor beta chains were read from a single sample in a study of blood T cell repertoires in COVID-19. Only in-frame clones appear in the TCRdb table, and some are missing; sequencing was by immunoSEQ multiplex PCR. The repertoire holds about 100,000 clones, with around 81% as singletons. Specimen: peripheral blood. These receptor sequences come from a man in his fifties or sixties with active or convalescent COVID-19. The CDR3 runs from the conserved cysteine through the conserved F or W. A D gene is named only where the DNA matches it firmly. Clone size is shown for a subset of rows, as once, few, many or a class of expanded clone.

NA	NA	TRBJ2-1	TRBV6-5	TGTGCCAGCAGTAGGGAGGCGAATGAGCAGTTCTTC	CASSREANEQFF
TRBD1	NA	TRBJ1-6	TRBV11-3	TGTGCCAGCAGCTCGGGACAGGGGGACTCACCCCTCCACTTT	CASSSGQGDSPLHF
TRBD1	NA	TRBJ2-3	TRBV24-1	TGTGCCACCAGTGATCCGACAGGGGGGGGCATTTATACGCAGTATTTT	CATSDPTGGGIYTQYF
TRBD2	NA	TRBJ2-1	TRBV24-1	TGTGCCACCAGTGATTGGACTAGCGGGGCGAGCTCCTACAATGAGCAGTTCTTC	CATSDWTSGASSYNEQFF
TRBD1	NA	TRBJ1-5	TRBV19	TGTGCCAGTGAGAGGCAGGGGGCGGGCAATCAGCCCCAGCATTTT	CASERQGAGNQPQHF
TRBD1	NA	TRBJ2-2	TRBV7-3	TGTGCCAGCAGCCTTGTTGGTAGGGGGCACACCGGGGAGCTGTTTTTT	CASSLVGRGHTGELFF
NA	NA	TRBJ2-3	TRBV5-1	TGCGCCAGCAGCTCGGCCCCTCTAGCTTCCGGGGAGGCGCAGTATTTT	CASSSAPLASGEAQYF
NA	NA	TRBJ1-5	TRBV2	TGTGCCAGCAGTGGGACAGTTATTAGCAATCAGCCCCAGCATTTT	CASSGTVISNQPQHF
NA	NA	TRBJ1-4	TRBV10-3	TGTGCCAGCGGGACCGAACAAAATGAAAAACTGTTTTTT	CASGTEQNEKLFF
NA	NA	TRBJ2-2	TRBV6-6	TGTGCCAGCAGTTACCCTATGTCAGGAAATAGAGGGGAGCTGTTTTTT	CASSYPMSGNRGELFF
TRBD1	NA	TRBJ1-2	TRBV7-2	TGTGCCAGCAGCGAGCGGACAGGGAGCGGCTACACCTTC	CASSERTGSGYTF
NA	NA	TRBJ2-5	TRBV27	TGTGCCAGCAGATCAGGAGGACTTTGGGAGACCCAGTACTTC	CASRSGGLWETQYF
NA	NA	TRBJ1-4	TRBV5-1	TGCGCCAGCAGCCCCTACAGCGGTGAAAAACTGTTTTTT	CASSPYSGEKLFF
NA	few	TRBJ1-6	TRBV4-1	TGCGCCAGCAGCCAAGCTCGGAGCTCCTATAATTCACCCCTCCACTTT	CASSQARSSYNSPLHF